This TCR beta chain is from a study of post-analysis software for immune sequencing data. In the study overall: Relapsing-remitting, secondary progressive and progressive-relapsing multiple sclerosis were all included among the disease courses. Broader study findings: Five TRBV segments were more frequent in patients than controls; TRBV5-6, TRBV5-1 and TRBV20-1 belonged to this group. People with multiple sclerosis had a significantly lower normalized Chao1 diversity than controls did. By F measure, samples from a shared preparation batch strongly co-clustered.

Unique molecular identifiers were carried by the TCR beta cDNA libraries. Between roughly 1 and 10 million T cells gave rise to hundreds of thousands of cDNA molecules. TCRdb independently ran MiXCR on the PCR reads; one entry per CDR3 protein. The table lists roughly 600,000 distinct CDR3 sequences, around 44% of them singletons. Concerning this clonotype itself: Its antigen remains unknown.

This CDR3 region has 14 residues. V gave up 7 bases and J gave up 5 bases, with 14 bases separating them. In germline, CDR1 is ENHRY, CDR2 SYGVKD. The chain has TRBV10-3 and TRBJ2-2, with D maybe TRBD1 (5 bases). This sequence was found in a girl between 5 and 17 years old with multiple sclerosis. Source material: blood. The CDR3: CAITSAGLTGELFF. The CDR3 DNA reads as TGTGCCATCACCTCGGCAGGGCTTACCGGGGAGCTGTTTTTT.